Listed below are T cell receptor beta chains from one sample, sequenced in a study of T-cell reconstitution after alpha-beta-depleted transplantation in children. TCRdb re-derived calls from the PCR reads in MiXCR, one entry per CDR3 protein. The table has around 450,000 distinct CDR3 sequences, about 16% seen once. The sample in question was PBMCs, mostly from graft donor cells, obtained 360 days after TCRalphabeta/CD19-depleted stem cell transplant. Receptors were obtained from a boy under two years old who had a stem cell transplant for Wiskott-Aldrich syndrome, so the T cells may come from the graft donor. Each CDR3 is given with its conserved first and last residue. Each record gives: J gene, D gene, clone size, V gene, CDR3 DNA, CDR3 protein. The D gene is left open where the match is weak. Rows give clone size only sometimes, using once, few, many, or a class for an expanded clone.

>TRBJ2-7|TRBD2|.|TRBV4-1
TGCGCCAGCAGCCAAGATTTAGCGGGATCCTTCGAGCAGTACTTC
CASSQDLAGSFEQYF
>TRBJ2-7|.|few|TRBV10-3
TGTGCCACCCGAGAGTCCCCCTACGAGCAGTACTTC
CATRESPYEQYF
>TRBJ2-5|TRBD1|few|TRBV11-2
TGTGCCAGCAGCTCCGGACAGGCCTTGGCACGAGAGACCCAGTACTTC
CASSSGQALARETQYF
>TRBJ1-2|TRBD1|.|TRBV10-3
TGTGCCATCAGTAAGGGACAGAACTATGGCTACACCTTC
CAISKGQNYGYTF
>TRBJ2-7|TRBD1|once|TRBV3-1
TGTGCCAGCAGCCATCCCTGGACAGGGGGCAGGGACGAGCAGTACTTC
CASSHPWTGGRDEQYF
>TRBJ2-5|.|.|TRBV7-9
TGTGCCAGCAGCTTAGCGCTCGGGGGCCTCGGAGAGACCCAGCACTTC
CASSLALGGLGETQHF
>TRBJ2-7|.|.|TRBV5-5
TGTGCCAGCAGCAGCCCCACGGGGGTCTCCTACGAGCAGTACTTC
CASSSPTGVSYEQYF
>TRBJ2-3|TRBD2|.|TRBV20-1
TGCAGTGCTAGACGCGGGACTAGCGGGAGGGCAATCACAGATACGCAGTATTTT
CSARRGTSGRAITDTQYF
>TRBJ2-7|TRBD2|.|TRBV3-1
TGTGCCAGCAGCCAAAGACTAGCGGGAGGGCCTAACGAGCAGTACTTC
CASSQRLAGGPNEQYF
>TRBJ2-7|.|few|TRBV6-2/TRBV6-3
TGTGCCAGCAGTTCCTCCCAGGGACATTTCGTTCAAACCAGCTTCTACGAGCAGTACTTC
CASSSSQGHFVQTSFYEQYF
>TRBJ2-1|.|.|TRBV10-3
TGTGCCATCAGTGAGTCGGATCTTGGCTACAATGAGCAGTTCTTC
CAISESDLGYNEQFF
>TRBJ2-5|TRBD2|many|TRBV11-1
TGTGCCAGCAGCTTCATAGTCGGGCTAGCGGGGCTCTTCCAAGAGACCCAGTACTTC
CASSFIVGLAGLFQETQYF
>TRBJ2-3|.|few|TRBV12-3/TRBV12-4
TGTGCCAGCAGTTCCTACGGGACCAGCACAGATACGCAGTATTTT
CASSSYGTSTDTQYF
>TRBJ2-3|.|few|TRBV28
TGTGCCAGCAGCCATCACCGGGGGATTGGAGATACGCAGTATTTT
CASSHHRGIGDTQYF
>TRBJ2-4|TRBD1|.|TRBV10-3
TGTGCCATCAGTGAGTGGACAGGGGCGGCCAAAAACATTCAGTACTTC
CAISEWTGAAKNIQYF
>TRBJ2-3|TRBD2|few|TRBV2
TGTGCCAGCAGTGACACTAGCGGTTCTGCAGATACGCAGTATTTT
CASSDTSGSADTQYF
>TRBJ2-6|TRBD1|few|TRBV5-8
TGTGCCAGCAGCTTGGCAGGGGGCGTAGCTGGGGCCAACGTCCTGACTTTC
CASSLAGGVAGANVLTF
>TRBJ2-1|TRBD2|few|TRBV5-1
TGCGCCAGCAGCGAGGGACTAGCGGGAGGTTGGAATGAGCAGTTCTTC
CASSEGLAGGWNEQFF
>TRBJ2-3|TRBD1|.|TRBV10-3
TGTGCCATCACACGACAGGGGCAACCCACAGATACGCAGTATTTT
CAITRQGQPTDTQYF
>TRBJ2-2|.|many|TRBV2
TGTGCCAGCAGTGCGACTCTAAACACCGGGGAGCTGTTTTTT
CASSATLNTGELFF
>TRBJ2-3|TRBD2|few|TRBV15
TGTGCCACCAGCAATACACTAGCGGGAGGGCCAAGCACAGATACGCAGTATTTT
CATSNTLAGGPSTDTQYF
>TRBJ1-2|TRBD1|.|TRBV20-1
TGCAGTGCGGGGAGACAGGGGCTTAACTATGGCTACACCTTC
CSAGRQGLNYGYTF
>TRBJ2-4|TRBD1|.|TRBV7-8
TGTGCCAGCAGCTTACGGGACAGAGGAAAGGGCATTCAGTACTTC
CASSLRDRGKGIQYF
>TRBJ2-3|.|.|TRBV27
TGTGCCAGCAGTCCCCGGACGGGTAAAGATACGCAGTATTTT
CASSPRTGKDTQYF
>TRBJ2-2|TRBD2|.|TRBV3-1
TGTGCCAGCAGTCGAGGACGGGCTCCGGGACTAGTAGGCACCGGGGAGCTGTTTTTT
CASSRGRAPGLVGTGELFF
>TRBJ2-1|TRBD2|few|TRBV5-1
TGCGCCAGCAGCCTTTTGGGACTAGCGGGCACCTACAATGAGCAGTTCTTC
CASSLLGLAGTYNEQFF
>TRBJ2-5|.|few|TRBV25-1
TGTGCCAGCAGTGGGGTCAGGAACAGTTGGGGAGAGACCCAGTACTTC
CASSGVRNSWGETQYF
>TRBJ2-1|TRBD2|few|TRBV5-1
TGCGCCAGCAGCTTGGGTAGCGGGGCCTACAATGAGCAGTTCTTC
CASSLGSGAYNEQFF
>TRBJ2-3|TRBD2|.|TRBV6-5
TGTGCCAGCAGTTACTCTAACGGACTAGCAGGCACAGATACGCAGTATTTT
CASSYSNGLAGTDTQYF
>TRBJ2-7|TRBD2|few|TRBV12-3/TRBV12-4
TGTGCCAGCAGTCTAGCCGGACTAGCGGGAGGGCCCCGCTACGAGCAGTACTTC
CASSLAGLAGGPRYEQYF
>TRBJ1-4|.|.|TRBV5-4
TGTGCCAGCGCGGCGGGGGCGGGTGAAAAACTGTTTTTT
CASAAGAGEKLFF
>TRBJ1-6|.|.|TRBV10-3
TGTGCCATCAGGGACGGCCTTAATTCACCCCTCCACTTT
CAIRDGLNSPLHF
>TRBJ1-2|TRBD1|.|TRBV7-2
TGTGCCAGCAGCGTACGGGACAGTGGCTACACCTTC
CASSVRDSGYTF
>TRBJ2-7|TRBD2|many|TRBV9
TGTGCCAGCAGCGCCGGGACTAGCGGGATCTACGAGCAGTACTTC
CASSAGTSGIYEQYF
>TRBJ2-3|.|.|TRBV15
TGTGCCACCAGCAGGTGGTCCGATACAGATACGCAGTATTTT
CATSRWSDTDTQYF
>TRBJ2-3|.|few|TRBV4-1
TGCGCCAGCAGCCAAGTCCGAGAGGGGGCAGATACGCAGTATTTT
CASSQVREGADTQYF
>TRBJ2-3|TRBD1|.|TRBV12-3/TRBV12-4
TGTGCCAGCAGTCGGGACAGGGGGCCTTTCGATACGCAGTATTTT
CASSRDRGPFDTQYF
>TRBJ2-7|.|.|TRBV19
TGTGCCAGTAGACCTTCGGGTCGCTACATCTACGAGCAGTACTTC
CASRPSGRYIYEQYF
>TRBJ2-1|.|few|TRBV15
TGTGCCACCAGCAGAGATACAATTTCGGATGAGCAGTTCTTC
CATSRDTISDEQFF
>TRBJ2-7|.|many|TRBV5-1
TGCGCCAGCAGCTTGGAAGGACAGAACTACGAGCAGTACTTC
CASSLEGQNYEQYF
>TRBJ1-2|.|.|TRBV12-3/TRBV12-4
TGTGCCAGCAGTGCGACCCGCAGGGTGATCTCTGGCTACACCTTC
CASSATRRVISGYTF
>TRBJ2-1|TRBD2|many|TRBV5-1
TGCGCCAGCAGCTTGGAGGTAGCGGGATATTTGGGCAATGAGCAGTTCTTC
CASSLEVAGYLGNEQFF
>TRBJ2-3|.|few|TRBV5-4
TGTGCCAGCAGCCAAGGACAGCCCACAGATACGCAGTATTTT
CASSQGQPTDTQYF
>TRBJ2-7|.|few|TRBV2
TGTGCCAGCAATAAGGGCCTGACCTACGAGCAGTACTTC
CASNKGLTYEQYF
>TRBJ2-7|.|few|TRBV2
TGTGCCAGCATAGGGACCCCCTCCTCCGAGCAGTACTTC
CASIGTPSSEQYF
>TRBJ2-5|.|few|TRBV21-1
TGTGCCAGCAAGCGGGGACAGGCCAAGGGACTAGCGGGACTCCCAGGGACCCAGTACTTC
CASKRGQAKGLAGLPGTQYF
>TRBJ2-1|.|.|TRBV29-1
TGCAGCGTTGATCAGGGAAAACAGTCCTACAATGAGCAGTTCTTC
CSVDQGKQSYNEQFF
>TRBJ2-5|.|few|TRBV5-5
TGTGCCAGCAGCTTGCGTCACATGCCTTTACAAGAGACCCAGTACTTC
CASSLRHMPLQETQYF
>TRBJ2-3|TRBD2|few|TRBV24-1
TGTGCCACCAGTGATGTACTAGCGGGGGACCCAGATACGCAGTATTTT
CATSDVLAGDPDTQYF
>TRBJ2-1|.|few|TRBV10-3
TGTGCCATCACCGCGGGGGCAGGGAGCTCCTACAATGAGCAGTTCTTC
CAITAGAGSSYNEQFF
>TRBJ2-7|.|.|TRBV29-1
TGCAGCGTTGTCGACAGCTACCCATATGAGCAGTACTTC
CSVVDSYPYEQYF
>TRBJ2-5|TRBD2|few|TRBV9
TGTGCCAGCAGCCTCCCGGGACTAGCGGGAGCCGAGACCCAGTACTTC
CASSLPGLAGAETQYF
>TRBJ2-3|TRBD1|.|TRBV10-3
TGTGCCATCAGTTCACCTGGGGACAGGGGGCCCAGCACAGATACGCAGTATTTT
CAISSPGDRGPSTDTQYF